This entry describes one T cell receptor (beta chain). What it recognizes is unknown. Selection required adequate fresh-frozen tumor tissue plus more than two years' survival data. No glioblastoma patient carried an isocitrate dehydrogenase mutation. Germline assignment: CDR1 MGHRA and CDR2 YSYEKL. The CDR3 is made up of 17 amino acids. Trimming removed 4 bases from V and 4 bases from J; junction bases left unmatched: 12. These data originate in a study of glioma-infiltrating T cells after dendritic cell vaccination. Broader study findings: Estimated pretreatment TIL content predicted outcome after dendritic cell vaccination.

Repertoires were generated with immunoSEQ multiplex PCR, while TCRdb's copy carries only in-frame clones and drops some. The sample lists roughly 41,000 clones, approximately 84% occurring once. The V call is TRBV4-1, the J call TRBJ2-1; TRBD2 aligns across 8 bases. The sample consisted of blood, taken before dendritic cell vaccination. This TCR derives from a human donor with glioblastoma. The CDR3 DNA sequence: TGCGCCAGCAGCCCGCGTGCGGCGGGGGGCCCTTACAATGAGCAGTTCTTC. This translates into CASSPRAAGGPYNEQFF.